Below, one T cell receptor beta chain is given with its context. Its target is not known. Trimming stripped 5 bases from V and 1 base from J, with 9 bases between. The CDR3 sequence is 13 residues long. Germline CDR1 reads MNHEY; CDR2 reads SVGAGI. These data belong to a study of shared clonotypes between healthy human individuals. Across the study: In total, the donors were a couple of women and a few men aged 18 to 49. Study-wide points: As a rule, naive subsets had a larger estimated richness than memory subsets. Incomplete sequencing of sorted subsets was indicated by rarefaction despite large depth.

Genomic DNA of every subset was divided equally among multiple immunoSEQ plates. Measured with immunoSEQ multiplex PCR; TCRdb has only the in-frame clones, and not every one. The repertoire holds 1.4 million or so clones, with 98% as singletons. V is TRBV6-5 and J is TRBJ2-7, with D perhaps TRBD1 (5 bases). This TCR was sampled from a young man in good health. The sample comprised naive CD4+ T cells sorted from blood. Subset here: CD45RA+ positively selected. The DNA of the CDR3 is TGTGCCAGCAGTACTCCAGGGTCCTACGAGCAGTACTTC. Translation gives CASSTPGSYEQYF.